This section outlines one T cell receptor beta chain sequence together with its context. Antigen specificity is unknown. Researchers ran the PCR with 60 Vbeta and 13 Jbeta primers. The protocol was immunoSEQ multiplex PCR, while the TCRdb copy is restricted to in-frame clones and leaves out a portion. This repertoire includes approximately 190,000 clones. V trimming: 7 bases; J trimming: 4 bases; junction bases outside the gene matches: 10. There are 15 residues in the CDR3. Germline CDR1 reads SGDLS; CDR2 reads YYNGEE. These data originate in a study of cytomegalovirus exposure and HLA in healthy donors. Study findings and constraints: Three chains tied to CMV proved CMV antigen-specific in vitro.

The clonotype comes from a boy aged 5-17 years in good health and CMV-seronegative. Specimen: PBMCs. The rearrangement links TRBV9 to TRBJ1-4; 7 bases are shared with TRBD1. Here the CDR3 DNA reads TGTGCCAGCGGCCAGACAGGGTATAATAATGAAAAACTGTTTTTT. Amino acids: CASGQTGYNNEKLFF.